A selection of T cell receptor beta chains follows, all from one sample in a study of technical replicates of blood from a few donors. This table comes from immunoSEQ multiplex PCR, and its TCRdb copy is limited to in-frame clones, with some not included. This repertoire shows around 69,000 clones, around 97% found once; its top ten account for around 0.2%. Input material: T cells isolated from PBMCs. These receptors came from a human donor in good health. CDR3s include the opening cysteine and the closing phenylalanine or tryptophan. Each record gives: clone size, D gene, J gene, V gene, CDR3 DNA, CDR3 protein. D genes are given only for firm matches. Size is omitted from some rows. Given values are once, few, many or a class for expanded clones.

>NA|NA|TRBJ2-7|TRBV18
TGTGCCAGCTCACCACCGGGCCAACGCACAGTGAACTACGAGCAGTACTTC
CASSPPGQRTVNYEQYF
>NA|NA|TRBJ2-1|TRBV11-2
TGTGCCAGCAGTATACTGACTAGTTTGGTTGAGCAGTTCTTC
CASSILTSLVEQFF
>NA|TRBD1|TRBJ2-7|TRBV19
TGTGCCAGTACCGCAGGGACAGGTTGGACCTACGAGCAGTACTTC
CASTAGTGWTYEQYF
>NA|NA|TRBJ2-7|TRBV5-1
TGCGCCAGCAGCTTGGACCGGGGAGAGCAGTACTTC
CASSLDRGEQYF
>NA|NA|TRBJ1-4|TRBV6-5
TGTGCCAGCAGTTACTCCACAACAACTAATGAAAAACTGTTTTTT
CASSYSTTTNEKLFF
>once|TRBD1|TRBJ1-2|TRBV2
TGTGCCAGCAGTGAAACCTTAAAGACAGGGGGCTACTATGGCTACACCTTC
CASSETLKTGGYYGYTF
>NA|NA|TRBJ2-7|TRBV7-9
TGTGCCAGCAGCAAGGGGTGGGGCCAGCCCGAGCAGTACTTC
CASSKGWGQPEQYF
>NA|TRBD1|TRBJ2-3|TRBV6-1
TGTGCCAGCAAAGAACTAGGGGGCCTGACAGATACGCAGTATTTT
CASKELGGLTDTQYF
>NA|TRBD2|TRBJ2-7|TRBV18
TGTGCCAGCTCACCTGACTTTATAGCGGGTAGCTCCTACGAGCAGTACTTC
CASSPDFIAGSSYEQYF
>NA|TRBD1|TRBJ2-7|TRBV9
TGTGCCAGCAGCGGCGGGTCCAGGGGGCATTACGAGCAGTACTTC
CASSGGSRGHYEQYF
>NA|NA|TRBJ2-1|TRBV5-1
TGCGCCAGCAGAACAGGATATGAGCAGTTCTTC
CASRTGYEQFF
>NA|NA|TRBJ1-2|TRBV10-3
TGTGCCATCAGTGAGTCGGAGGTTAGTTATGGCTACACCTTC
CAISESEVSYGYTF
>NA|NA|TRBJ2-7|TRBV15
TGTGCCACCAGCAGAGATTCGGGGCCGAACGCCGGGGGATCCGGCGAGCAGTACTTC
CATSRDSGPNAGGSGEQYF
>NA|TRBD2|TRBJ2-7|TRBV6-6
TGTGCCAGCAGTTACACGGGAGGGCCGTCCTACGAGCAGTACTTC
CASSYTGGPSYEQYF
>once|NA|TRBJ2-7|TRBV7-9
TGTGCCAGCAGCTATGGGACCACACGGGACACCTACGAGCAGTACTTC
CASSYGTTRDTYEQYF
>NA|TRBD1|TRBJ2-7|TRBV6-5
TGTGCCAGCAGGACAGGGGGCTCCTACGAGCAGTACTTC
CASRTGGSYEQYF
>NA|NA|TRBJ1-1|TRBV29-1
TGCAGCGTTGAAACTCCAAGGGGCGACGGGTGGCCTGAAGCTTTCTTT
CSVETPRGDGWPEAFF
>NA|TRBD1|TRBJ2-2|TRBV5-4
TGTGCCAGCAGCATCGACAGGGGAGGGGAGCTGTTTTTT
CASSIDRGGELFF
>NA|NA|TRBJ1-5|TRBV7-8
TGTGCCAGCAGCCGCCTGAGGGGGACCAATCAGCCCCAGCATTTT
CASSRLRGTNQPQHF
>NA|TRBD1|TRBJ1-1|TRBV6-5
TGTGCCAGCAGCCTCGGACAGGGGTGGGCTGAAGCTTTCTTT
CASSLGQGWAEAFF
>NA|NA|TRBJ1-1|TRBV6-4
TGTGCCAGCAGTTTTAGGGGGGGCACTGAAGCTTTCTTT
CASSFRGGTEAFF
>NA|NA|TRBJ1-1|TRBV7-6
TGTGCCAGCAGTTCATTTAGCGGGACAACTGAAGCTTTCTTT
CASSSFSGTTEAFF
>NA|NA|TRBJ2-5|TRBV11-3
TGTGCCAGCAGCTCCGGGCGGGCTCAAGAGACCCAGTACTTC
CASSSGRAQETQYF
>NA|NA|TRBJ1-3|TRBV6-1
TGTGCCAGCAGTGAAAGTTTTTTGCTGGGGAGCACGGGAAACACCATATATTTT
CASSESFLLGSTGNTIYF